This T cell receptor beta chain was retrieved from a study of T cell responses to AZD1222 COVID-19 vaccine (TCRdb year 2021). Background on the whole study: TCR sequencing was performed for approximately 240 trial participants, of whom around 200 were given two doses of AZD1222 and approximately 25 were given two doses of MenACWY control vaccine. Trial participants were enrolled by age into 18-55, 56-69 and 70-plus year subgroups, with roughly 150, 30 and 60 TCR-sequenced participants respectively.

The CDR3 regions of human TCRbeta chains were analyzed by immunosequencing. In the authors' own workflow: Repertoire TCRs were matched against a reference library of SARS-CoV-2-specific TCRs generated with the MIRA antigen-specificity platform. Breadth was defined as the fraction of unique TCRs that were SARS-CoV-2-associated. Depth was defined as the fraction of total T cells that were SARS-CoV-2-associated. Using the MIRA data, every spike-specific TCR was mapped to the spike region that the TCR reacted to and assigned to either a CD4 or a CD8 class. Log10-transformed breadth and depth values were compared by one-way ANOVA with Sidak's multiple comparisons tests. TCRdb took this table from immuneACCESS and kept in-frame rearrangements with V and J called. Such tables lack part of the clones; where checked against another copy, unresolved V genes explain under half of the gap, and the rest is unexplained. The V and J calls and clone size come from that table; D and trimming were worked out from the DNA. The sample has about 140,000 clones on record, 90% to 95% of them singletons. 9% to 15% of the sample is taken by the ten largest.

On this clone: The specificity of this receptor is unknown. No clone much larger than this one lies a single base away; base qualities are absent.

Reading the label with the study, this specimen's time point is: sample from adult after SARS-CoV-2 infection, after symptom onset. A couple of convalescent COVID-19 patients, sampled after symptom onset from adults with prior SARS-CoV-2 infection, were also TCR-sequenced for comparison. The CDR1 and CDR2 encoded by the germline V gene (reference sequence) are MNHNY and SVGAGI. Spanning cysteine to phenylalanine, the CDR3 consists of 15 amino acids. The sequence is cut down to CDR3 DNA, 45 bases in frame from base 1. Between the V and J ends, shortened by 4 bases and 3 bases respectively, the junction contains 15 bases. The investigation overall reported the following: Nearly half of unique spike-specific TCRs reportedly recognized epitopes outside regions mutated in the B.1.351 and B.1.1.7 variants. Conclusions about previously exposed vaccinees are limited, since just five or six AZD1222 recipients were seropositive for SARS-CoV-2 at baseline. A significant rise in spike-specific TCR breadth and depth was observed after two AZD1222 doses relative to day 0 and relative to MenACWY recipients. In the small 56-69-year group, the increase in depth fell short of significance, most likely because of low power. Because no samples from the day 14 peak response were available, repertoires could be characterized only after the peak T cell response. The whole spike protein was spanned by vaccine-associated CD4 TCRs, and dominant responses were seen in regions 160-218 and 743-854. Participants were mostly white British and included more females than males, and it was suggested by the authors that clonal diversity may have been underestimated.

The rearrangement combines TRBV6-6 with TRBJ1-2, with a tentative D gene TRBD1 over 5 matching bases. This TCR was sampled from an adult who had recovered from COVID-19. The sample here was peripheral blood, taken after recovery from COVID-19. CDR3 reads: CASSSSQGADYGYTF. The nucleotide sequence is given as TGTGCCAGCAGTTCTTCTCAAGGGGCAGACTATGGCTACACCTTC.